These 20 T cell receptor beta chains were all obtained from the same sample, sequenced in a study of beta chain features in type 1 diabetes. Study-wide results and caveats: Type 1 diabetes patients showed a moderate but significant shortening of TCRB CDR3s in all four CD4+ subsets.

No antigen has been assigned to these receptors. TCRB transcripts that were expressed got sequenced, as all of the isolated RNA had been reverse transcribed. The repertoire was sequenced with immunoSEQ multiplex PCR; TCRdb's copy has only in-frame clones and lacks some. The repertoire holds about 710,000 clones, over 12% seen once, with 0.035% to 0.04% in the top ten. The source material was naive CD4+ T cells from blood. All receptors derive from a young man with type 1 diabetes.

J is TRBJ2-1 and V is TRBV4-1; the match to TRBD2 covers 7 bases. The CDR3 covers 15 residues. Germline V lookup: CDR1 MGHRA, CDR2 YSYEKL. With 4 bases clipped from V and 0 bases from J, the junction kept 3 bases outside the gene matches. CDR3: CASSRPSGSYNEQFF. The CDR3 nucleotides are TGCGCCAGCAGCCGCCCTAGCGGCTCCTACAATGAGCAGTTCTTC.

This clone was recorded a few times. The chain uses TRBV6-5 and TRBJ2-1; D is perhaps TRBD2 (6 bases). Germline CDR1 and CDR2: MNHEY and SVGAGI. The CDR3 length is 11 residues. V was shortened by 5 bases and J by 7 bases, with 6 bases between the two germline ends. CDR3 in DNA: TGTGCCAGCAGTGGGAGGAATGAGCAGTTCTTC. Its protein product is CASSGRNEQFF.

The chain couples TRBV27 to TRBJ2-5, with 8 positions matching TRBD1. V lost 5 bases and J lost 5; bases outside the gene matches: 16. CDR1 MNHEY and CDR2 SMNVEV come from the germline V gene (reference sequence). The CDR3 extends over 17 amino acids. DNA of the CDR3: TGTGCCAGCAGTATGAACACCTGGACAGGGTATGGGGAGACCCAGTACTTC. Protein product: CASSMNTWTGYGETQYF.

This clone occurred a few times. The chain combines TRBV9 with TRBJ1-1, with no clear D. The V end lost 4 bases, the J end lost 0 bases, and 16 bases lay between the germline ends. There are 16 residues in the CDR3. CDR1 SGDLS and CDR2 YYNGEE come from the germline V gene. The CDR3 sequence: CASSLAPGGLNTEAFF. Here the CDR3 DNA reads TGTGCCAGCAGCTTGGCTCCGGGCGGCCTGAACACTGAAGCTTTCTTT. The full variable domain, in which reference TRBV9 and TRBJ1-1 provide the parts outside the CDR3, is DSGVTQTPKHLITATGQRVTLRCSPRSGDLSVYWYQQSLDQGLQFLIQYYNGEERAKGNILERFSAQQFPDLHSELNLSSLELGDSALYFCASSLAPGGLNTEAFFGQGTRLTVV.

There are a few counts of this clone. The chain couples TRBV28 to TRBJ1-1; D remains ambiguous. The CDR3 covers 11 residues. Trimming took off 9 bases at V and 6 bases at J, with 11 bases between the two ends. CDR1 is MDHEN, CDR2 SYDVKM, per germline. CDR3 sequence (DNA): TGTGCCAGTAGGACTAGTGCTGAAGCTTTCTTT. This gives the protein CASRTSAEAFF.

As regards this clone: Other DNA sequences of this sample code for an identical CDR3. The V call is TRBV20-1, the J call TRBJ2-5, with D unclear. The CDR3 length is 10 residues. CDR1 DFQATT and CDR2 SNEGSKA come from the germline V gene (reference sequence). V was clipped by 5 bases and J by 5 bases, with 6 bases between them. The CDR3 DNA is TGCAGTGCTGCCCAGGAGACCCAGTACTTC. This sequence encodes CSAAQETQYF.

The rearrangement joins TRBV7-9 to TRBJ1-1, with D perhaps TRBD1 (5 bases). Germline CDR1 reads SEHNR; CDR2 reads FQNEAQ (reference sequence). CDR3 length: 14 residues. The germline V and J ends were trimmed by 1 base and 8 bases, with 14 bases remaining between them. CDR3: CASSLVSGHYEAFF. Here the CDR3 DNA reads TGTGCCAGCAGCTTAGTATCAGGACACTACGAAGCTTTCTTT.

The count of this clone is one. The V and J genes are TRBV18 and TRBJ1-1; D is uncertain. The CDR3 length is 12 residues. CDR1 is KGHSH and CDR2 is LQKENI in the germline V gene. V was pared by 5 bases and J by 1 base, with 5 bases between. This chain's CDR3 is CASSSTNTEAFF. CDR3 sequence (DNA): TGTGCCAGCTCATCGACGAACACTGAAGCTTTCTTT.

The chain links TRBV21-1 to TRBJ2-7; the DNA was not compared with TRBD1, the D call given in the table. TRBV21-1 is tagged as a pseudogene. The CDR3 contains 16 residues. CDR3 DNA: TGTGCCAGCATCACCGGGACAGTTTTTAGCTCCTACGAGCAGTACTTC. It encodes CASITGTVFSSYEQYF.

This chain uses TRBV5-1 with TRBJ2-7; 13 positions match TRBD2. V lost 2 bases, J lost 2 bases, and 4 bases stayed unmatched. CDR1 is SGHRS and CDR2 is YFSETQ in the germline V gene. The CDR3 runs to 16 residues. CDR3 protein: CASSLGTSGNPYEQYF. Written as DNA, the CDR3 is TGCGCCAGCAGCTTAGGGACTAGCGGGAACCCCTACGAGCAGTACTTC.

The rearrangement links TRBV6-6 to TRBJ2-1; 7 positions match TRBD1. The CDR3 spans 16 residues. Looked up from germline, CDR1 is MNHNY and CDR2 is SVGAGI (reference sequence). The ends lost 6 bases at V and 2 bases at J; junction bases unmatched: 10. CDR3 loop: CASRVQGLRTYNEQFF. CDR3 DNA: TGTGCCAGCAGAGTACAGGGGCTTAGGACCTACAATGAGCAGTTCTTC.

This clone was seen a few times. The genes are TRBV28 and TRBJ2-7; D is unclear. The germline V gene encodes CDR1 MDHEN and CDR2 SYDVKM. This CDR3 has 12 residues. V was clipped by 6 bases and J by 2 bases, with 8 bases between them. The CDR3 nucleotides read TGTGCCAGCAGATCAGAGACCTACGAGCAGTACTTC. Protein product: CASRSETYEQYF.

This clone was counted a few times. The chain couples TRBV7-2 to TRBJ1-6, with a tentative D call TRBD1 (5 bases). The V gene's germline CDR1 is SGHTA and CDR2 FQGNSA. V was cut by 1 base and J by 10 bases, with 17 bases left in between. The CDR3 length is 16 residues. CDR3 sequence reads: CASSLEGGAGQSPLHF. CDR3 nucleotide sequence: TGTGCCAGCAGCTTAGAGGGCGGGGCAGGGCAATCACCCCTCCACTTT.

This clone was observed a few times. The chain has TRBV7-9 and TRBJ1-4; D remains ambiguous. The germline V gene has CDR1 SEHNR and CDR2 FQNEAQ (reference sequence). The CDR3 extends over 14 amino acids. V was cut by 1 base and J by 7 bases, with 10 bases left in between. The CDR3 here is CASSLGRRAEKLFF. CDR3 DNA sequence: TGTGCCAGCAGCTTAGGCCGGAGGGCTGAAAAACTGTTTTTT.

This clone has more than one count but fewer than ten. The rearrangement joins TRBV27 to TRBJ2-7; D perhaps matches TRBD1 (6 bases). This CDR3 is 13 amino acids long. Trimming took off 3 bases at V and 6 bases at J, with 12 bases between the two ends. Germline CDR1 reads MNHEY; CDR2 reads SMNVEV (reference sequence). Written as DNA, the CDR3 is TGTGCCAGCAGTTTGTACAGGGTAAGCGAGCAGTACTTC. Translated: CASSLYRVSEQYF.

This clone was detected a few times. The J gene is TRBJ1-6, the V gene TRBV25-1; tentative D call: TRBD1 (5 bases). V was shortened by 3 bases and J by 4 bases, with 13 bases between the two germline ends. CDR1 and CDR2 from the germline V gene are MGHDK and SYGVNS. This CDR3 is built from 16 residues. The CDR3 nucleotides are TGTGCCAGCAGTGAGGGGACGACTACATATAATTCACCCCTCCACTTT. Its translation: CASSEGTTTYNSPLHF.

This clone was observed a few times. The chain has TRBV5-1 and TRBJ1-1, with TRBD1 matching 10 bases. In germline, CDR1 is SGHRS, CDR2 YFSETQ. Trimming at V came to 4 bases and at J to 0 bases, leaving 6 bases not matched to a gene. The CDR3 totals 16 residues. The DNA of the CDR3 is TGCGCCAGCAGCGTGACAGGGGGCATTATGAACACTGAAGCTTTCTTT. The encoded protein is CASSVTGGIMNTEAFF. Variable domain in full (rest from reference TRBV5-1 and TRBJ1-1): KAGVTQTPRYLIKTRGQQVTLSCSPISGHRSVSWYQQTPGQGLQFLFEYFSETQRNKGNFPGRFSGRQFSNSRSEMNVSTLELGDSALYLCASSVTGGIMNTEAFFGQGTRLTVV.

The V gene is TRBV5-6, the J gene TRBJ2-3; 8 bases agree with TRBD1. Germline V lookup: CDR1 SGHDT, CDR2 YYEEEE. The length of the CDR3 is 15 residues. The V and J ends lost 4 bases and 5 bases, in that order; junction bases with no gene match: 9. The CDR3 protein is CASSAETGEQDTQYF. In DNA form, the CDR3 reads TGTGCCAGCAGCGCTGAGACAGGGGAACAAGATACGCAGTATTTT.

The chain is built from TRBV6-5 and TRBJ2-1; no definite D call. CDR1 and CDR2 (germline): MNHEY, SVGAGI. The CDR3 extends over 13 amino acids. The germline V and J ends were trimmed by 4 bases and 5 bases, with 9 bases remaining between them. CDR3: CASSWDLNNEQFF. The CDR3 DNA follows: TGTGCCAGCAGTTGGGATCTAAACAATGAGCAGTTCTTC.

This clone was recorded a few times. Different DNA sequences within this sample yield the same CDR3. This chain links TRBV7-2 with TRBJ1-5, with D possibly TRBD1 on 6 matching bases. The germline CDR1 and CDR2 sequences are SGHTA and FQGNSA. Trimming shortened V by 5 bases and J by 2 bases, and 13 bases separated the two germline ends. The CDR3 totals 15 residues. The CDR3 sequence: CASSPQGGGNQPQHF. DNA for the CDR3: TGTGCCAGCAGCCCACAGGGAGGCGGCAATCAGCCCCAGCATTTT.